This TCR beta chain was retrieved from a study of T cells of healthy individuals. Trimming at V came to 5 bases and at J to 4 bases, leaving 7 bases not matched to a gene. In germline, CDR1 is MNHEY, CDR2 SVGEGT. The CDR3 runs 15 residues. This clonotype was detected a few times. One entry per CDR3 protein, called by TCRdb with MiXCR from the 5' RACE reads. The sample records around 100,000 distinct CDR3 sequences, roughly 18% being singletons. The V and J genes are TRBV6-2 or TRBV6-3 and TRBJ2-1, with 8 bases matching TRBD1. This receptor was taken from a human donor in good health. The CDR3 bases are TGTGCCAGCAGTACCACGGGACAGGTATACAATGAGCAGTTCTTC. Its translation is CASSTTGQVYNEQFF.